This TCR beta chain is from a study of read filtering for tumor transcriptome and immune sequencing. Looking at the study overall: Whole-transcriptome libraries were prepared after DNase treatment. RNA-seq yielded only roughly 75 to 1,300 TCR reads, IR-seq about 3.5 to 11 million. Study observations and caveats: IR-seq and RNA-seq agreed better without single-read clonotypes.

The library was built from about 400 ng RNA with molecular barcoded adaptors for alpha/delta and beta/gamma chains. From the reads, TCRdb called clonotypes with MiXCR, one entry per CDR3 protein. Of about 86,000 distinct CDR3 sequences listed, around an eighth are singletons. The V gene lost 3 bases and the J gene lost 8 bases, with 13 bases spanning the gap. CDR3 length: 14 amino acids. As for this clonotype: The antigen is undetermined. In this CDR3 the conserved last residue, phenylalanine or tryptophan, is missing, so a read error is likely.

This sequence was found in a donor at least 40 years old with multiple myeloma. The specimen was a population of CD138-negative cells sorted from bone marrow. V and J are TRBV12-3 or TRBV12-4 and TRBJ2-2; D is uncertain. CDR3 sequence: CASSFIPAAGELFL. The DNA of the CDR3 is TGTGCCAGCAGTTTTATACCCGCGGCGGGGGAGCTGTTTCTT.